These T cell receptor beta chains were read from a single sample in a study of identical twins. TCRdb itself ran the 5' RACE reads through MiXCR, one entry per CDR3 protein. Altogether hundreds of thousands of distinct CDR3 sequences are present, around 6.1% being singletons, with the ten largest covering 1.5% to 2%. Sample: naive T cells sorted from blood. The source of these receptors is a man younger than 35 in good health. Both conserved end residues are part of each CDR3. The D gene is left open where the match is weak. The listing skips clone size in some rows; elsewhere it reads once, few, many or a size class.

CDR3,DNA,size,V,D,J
CASNPDRVNTEAFF,TGTGCCAGCAACCCCGACAGGGTGAACACTGAAGCTTTCTTT,.,TRBV27,TRBD1,TRBJ1-1
CSVSWARVLNEQFF,TGCAGCGTTTCTTGGGCCAGGGTTTTGAATGAGCAGTTCTTC,many,TRBV29-1,.,TRBJ2-1
CASSWTGWYGYTF,TGTGCCAGCAGTTGGACAGGGTGGTATGGCTACACCTTC,many,TRBV28,TRBD1,TRBJ1-2
CASSFSGRWNTDTQYF,TGTGCCAGCAGTTTTAGTGGGAGGTGGAACACAGATACGCAGTATTTT,few,TRBV27,.,TRBJ2-3
CATETGTSGLDEQFF,TGTGCCACAGAAACCGGGACTAGCGGTCTGGATGAGCAGTTCTTC,many,TRBV15,TRBD2,TRBJ2-1
CASSPPYNTARNEQFF,TGTGCCAGCTCACCACCGTACAACACGGCTCGGAATGAGCAGTTCTTC,many,TRBV18,.,TRBJ2-1
CASSPRGLAGPNTGELFF,TGTGCCAGCAGCCCGCGGGGACTAGCGGGGCCGAACACCGGGGAGCTGTTTTTT,many,TRBV6-1,TRBD2,TRBJ2-2
CASSTPTGTYGYTF,TGCGCCAGCAGCACCCCGACAGGGACCTATGGCTACACCTTC,many,TRBV5-1,TRBD1,TRBJ1-2
CSARAGTAYEQYF,TGCAGTGCTAGGGCCGGGACAGCCTACGAGCAGTACTTC,many,TRBV20-1,TRBD1,TRBJ2-7
CASSSRTVRVGSNQPQHF,TGTGCCAGCAGTAGCAGGACAGTGAGGGTTGGCTCCAATCAGCCCCAGCATTTT,.,TRBV27,.,TRBJ1-5
CASSPRGGPEGISPLHF,TGTGCCAGCTCACCGCGAGGGGGCCCGGAGGGGATTTCACCCCTCCACTTT,.,TRBV18,TRBD1,TRBJ1-6
CASSPGAGNMNTEAFF,TGTGCCAGCTCACCAGGGGCAGGGAACATGAACACTGAAGCTTTCTTT,.,TRBV18,.,TRBJ1-1
CASSLGPQGSKNIQYF,TGCGCCAGCAGCTTGGGACCTCAGGGCTCCAAAAACATTCAGTACTTC,.,TRBV5-1,.,TRBJ2-4
CASSRTDSNQPQHF,TGTGCCAGCAGTAGGACGGATAGCAATCAGCCCCAGCATTTT,many,TRBV28,.,TRBJ1-5
CASSLLTVGGTDTQYF,TGTGCCAGCAGCTTACTGACCGTAGGGGGCACAGATACGCAGTATTTT,.,TRBV7-3,.,TRBJ2-3
CASSSGVIAEAFF,TGTGCCAGCAGTTCGGGAGTTATAGCTGAAGCTTTCTTT,many,TRBV12-3/TRBV12-4,.,TRBJ1-1
CASSATFMNTEAFF,TGTGCCAGCAGTGCTACGTTTATGAACACTGAAGCTTTCTTT,few,TRBV6-1,.,TRBJ1-1
CASSLTPGSYNEQFF,TGTGCCAGCAGCCTGACCCCTGGGTCCTACAATGAGCAGTTCTTC,many,TRBV3-1,.,TRBJ2-1
CASSLVGVANTEAFF,TGTGCCAGCAGCTTGGTTGGGGTTGCGAACACTGAAGCTTTCTTT,few,TRBV5-6,.,TRBJ1-1
CSARAPRSGGETQYF,TGCAGTGCTAGAGCCCCAAGGTCGGGCGGGGAGACCCAGTACTTC,many,TRBV20-1,.,TRBJ2-5
CASSPVRGTGNNEQFF,TGTGCCAGCAGCCCGGTGCGAGGTACGGGGAACAATGAGCAGTTCTTC,few,TRBV12-3/TRBV12-4,.,TRBJ2-1
CASSLFLLDRSEQYF,TGTGCCAGCAGCTTATTCCTCCTGGACAGGAGCGAGCAGTACTTC,few,TRBV7-3,TRBD1,TRBJ2-7
CASSPTQTSALREQFF,TGTGCCAGCAGCCCCACGCAGACTAGCGCGCTACGTGAGCAGTTCTTC,many,TRBV4-2,TRBD2,TRBJ2-1
CASSPLPSRSRDTQYF,TGTGCCAGCAGCCCCCTTCCAAGCAGGAGTCGAGATACGCAGTATTTT,.,TRBV4-2,.,TRBJ2-3
CASSLGDRAGADTQYF,TGTGCCAGCAGCTTAGGGGACAGGGCTGGGGCAGATACGCAGTATTTT,.,TRBV7-8,TRBD1,TRBJ2-3
CASSTTATDTQYF,TGTGCCAGCAGCACGACAGCAACAGATACGCAGTATTTT,few,TRBV7-9,.,TRBJ2-3
CASSPPLGQGDQETQYF,TGTGCCAGCAGCCCTCCCCTCGGACAGGGGGATCAAGAGACCCAGTACTTC,many,TRBV13,TRBD1,TRBJ2-5
CASSQDWSPTYEQYF,TGCGCCAGCAGCCAAGATTGGTCACCTACCTACGAGCAGTACTTC,.,TRBV4-3,.,TRBJ2-7
CASSITSGISGANVLTF,TGTGCCAGTAGTATAACTAGCGGGATCTCTGGGGCCAACGTCCTGACTTTC,many,TRBV19,TRBD2,TRBJ2-6
CSARRGLAGVSSYNEQFF,TGCAGTGCTAGACGTGGACTAGCGGGCGTCAGCTCCTACAATGAGCAGTTCTTC,many,TRBV20-1,TRBD2,TRBJ2-1
CASSQEVTTNTEAFF,TGCGCCAGCAGCCAAGAGGTGACAACCAACACTGAAGCTTTCTTT,many,TRBV4-1,.,TRBJ1-1
CASSLPLAGGHEQFF,TGTGCCAGCAGCTTACCACTAGCGGGAGGCCATGAGCAGTTCTTC,few,TRBV7-6,TRBD2,TRBJ2-1
CATSGIYEQYF,TGTGCCACCAGTGGCATTTACGAGCAGTACTTC,.,TRBV24-1,.,TRBJ2-7
CASTPLHSYNEQFF,TGCGCCAGCACCCCCCTGCACTCCTACAATGAGCAGTTCTTC,many,TRBV4-1,.,TRBJ2-1
CASSYRGVEQFF,TGTGCCAGCAGTTACAGGGGGGTAGAGCAGTTCTTC,many,TRBV7-9,TRBD1,TRBJ2-1
CATSRLGGLAGGQDTQYF,TGTGCCACCAGCAGACTAGGGGGACTAGCGGGAGGGCAAGATACGCAGTATTTT,many,TRBV15,TRBD2,TRBJ2-3
CASTNPGQETQYF,TGCGCCAGCACGAATCCAGGGCAAGAGACCCAGTACTTC,many,TRBV5-1,.,TRBJ2-5
CSAHPDLTRGETQYF,TGCAGTGCACATCCGGACCTAACCCGGGGAGAGACCCAGTACTTC,few,TRBV20-1,.,TRBJ2-5
CASSYGGLAETQYF,TGTGCCAGCAGTTACGGGGGACTGGCGGAGACCCAGTACTTC,.,TRBV6-5,.,TRBJ2-5
CASSDTRMINEKLFF,TGTGCCAGCAGCGACACCCGGATGATTAATGAAAAACTGTTTTTT,few,TRBV7-9,.,TRBJ1-4
CAISSGTSGSYEQYF,TGTGCCATCAGTTCCGGGACTAGCGGGAGTTACGAGCAGTACTTC,few,TRBV10-3,TRBD2,TRBJ2-7